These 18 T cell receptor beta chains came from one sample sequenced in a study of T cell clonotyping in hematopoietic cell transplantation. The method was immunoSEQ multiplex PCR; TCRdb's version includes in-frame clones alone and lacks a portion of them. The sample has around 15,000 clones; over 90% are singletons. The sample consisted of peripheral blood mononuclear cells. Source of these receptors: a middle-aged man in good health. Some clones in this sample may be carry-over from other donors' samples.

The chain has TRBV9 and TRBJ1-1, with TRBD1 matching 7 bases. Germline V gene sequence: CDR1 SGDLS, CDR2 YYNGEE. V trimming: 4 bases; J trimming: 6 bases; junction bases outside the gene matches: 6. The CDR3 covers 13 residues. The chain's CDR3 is CASSSRQGAEAFF. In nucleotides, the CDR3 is TGTGCCAGCAGCAGCCGACAGGGAGCTGAAGCTTTCTTT.

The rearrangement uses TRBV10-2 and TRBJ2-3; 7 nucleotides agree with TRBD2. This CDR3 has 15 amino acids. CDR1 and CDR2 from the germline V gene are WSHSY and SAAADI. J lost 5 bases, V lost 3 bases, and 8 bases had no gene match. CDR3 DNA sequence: TGCGCCAGCAGTGAAGGGGCGGGAGAGGTAGATACGCAGTATTTT. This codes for CASSEGAGEVDTQYF.

The CDR3 here is CASSQETYTQYF. CDR3 nucleotides: TGCGCCAGCAGCCAAGAGACATATACGCAGTATTTT. The V gene is TRBV4-1, the J gene TRBJ2-3; no firm D call. V gave up 0 bases and J gave up 7 bases, with 5 bases separating them. Germline values: CDR1 MGHRA, CDR2 YSYEKL. The CDR3 runs to 12 residues.

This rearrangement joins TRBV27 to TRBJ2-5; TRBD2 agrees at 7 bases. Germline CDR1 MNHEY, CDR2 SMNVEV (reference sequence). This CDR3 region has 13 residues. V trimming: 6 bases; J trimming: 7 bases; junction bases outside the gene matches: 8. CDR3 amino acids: CASRDGLVGTQYF. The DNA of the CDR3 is TGTGCCAGCAGAGACGGACTAGTGGGGACCCAGTACTTC.

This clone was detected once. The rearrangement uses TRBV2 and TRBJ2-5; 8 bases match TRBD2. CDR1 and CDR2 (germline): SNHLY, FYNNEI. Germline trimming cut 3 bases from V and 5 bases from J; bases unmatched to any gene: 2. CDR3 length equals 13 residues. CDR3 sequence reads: CASSDRGGETQYF. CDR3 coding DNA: TGTGCCAGCAGTGACCGGGGGGGTGAGACCCAGTACTTC.

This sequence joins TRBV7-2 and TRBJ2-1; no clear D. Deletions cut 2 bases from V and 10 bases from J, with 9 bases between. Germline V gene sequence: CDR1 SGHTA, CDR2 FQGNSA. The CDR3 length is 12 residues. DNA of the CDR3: TGTGCCAGCAGCTTACCAGGCTTAGAGCAGTTCTTC. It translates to CASSLPGLEQFF.

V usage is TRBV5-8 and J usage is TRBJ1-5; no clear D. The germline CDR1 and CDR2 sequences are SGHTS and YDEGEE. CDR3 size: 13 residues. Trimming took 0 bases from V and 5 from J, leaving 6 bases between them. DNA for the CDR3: TGTGCCAGCAGCTTGGAGCAGGATCAGCCCCAGCATTTT. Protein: CASSLEQDQPQHF.

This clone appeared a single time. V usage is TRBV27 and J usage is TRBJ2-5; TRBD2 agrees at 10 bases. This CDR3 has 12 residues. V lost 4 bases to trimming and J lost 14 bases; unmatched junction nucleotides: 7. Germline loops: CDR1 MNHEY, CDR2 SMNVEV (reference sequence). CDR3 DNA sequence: TGTGCCAGCAGTTCCGGGGGGACTAGCGCCTACTTC. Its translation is CASSSGGTSAYF.

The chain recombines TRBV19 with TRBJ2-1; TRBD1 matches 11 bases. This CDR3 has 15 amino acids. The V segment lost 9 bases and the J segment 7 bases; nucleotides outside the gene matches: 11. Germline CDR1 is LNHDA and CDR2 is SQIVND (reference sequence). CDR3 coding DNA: TGTGCCAGCCAGGGTGGACAGGGGGCAAGGAATGAGCAGTTCTTC. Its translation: CASQGGQGARNEQFF. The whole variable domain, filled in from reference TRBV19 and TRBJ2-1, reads DGGITQSPKYLFRKEGQNVTLSCEQNLNHDAMYWYRQDPGQGLRLIYYSQIVNDFQKGDIAEGYSVSREKKESFPLTVTSAQKNPTAFYLCASQGGQGARNEQFFGPGTRLTVL.

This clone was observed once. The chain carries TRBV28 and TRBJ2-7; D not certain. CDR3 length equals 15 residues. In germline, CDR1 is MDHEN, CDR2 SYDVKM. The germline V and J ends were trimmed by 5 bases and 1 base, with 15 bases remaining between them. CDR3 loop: CASSQRPAASYEQYF. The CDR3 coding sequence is TGTGCCAGCAGTCAGAGGCCCGCGGCGTCCTACGAGCAGTACTTC.

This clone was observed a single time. As DNA, the CDR3 is TGTGCCAGTACCAAGATCGGGACAGGGGATGGCTACACCTTC. This sequence encodes CASTKIGTGDGYTF. The chain combines TRBV19 with TRBJ1-2, with 10 nucleotides matching TRBD1. The CDR3 extends over 14 amino acids. The V segment lost 7 bases and the J segment 6 bases; nucleotides outside the gene matches: 8. Germline assignment: CDR1 LNHDA and CDR2 SQIVND (reference sequence).

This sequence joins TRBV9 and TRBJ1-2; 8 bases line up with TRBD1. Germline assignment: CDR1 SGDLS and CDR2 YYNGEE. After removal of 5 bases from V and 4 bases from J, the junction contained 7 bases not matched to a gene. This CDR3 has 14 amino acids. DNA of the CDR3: TGTGCCAGCAGTCCAACAGGGGGTAGCTATGGCTACACCTTC. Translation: CASSPTGGSYGYTF.

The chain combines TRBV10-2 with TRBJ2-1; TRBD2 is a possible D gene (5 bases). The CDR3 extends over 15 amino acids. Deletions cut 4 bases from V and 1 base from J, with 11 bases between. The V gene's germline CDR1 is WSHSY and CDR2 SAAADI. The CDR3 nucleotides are TGCGCCAGCAGTGTCGGGGAGATATCCTACAATGAGCAGTTCTTC. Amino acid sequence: CASSVGEISYNEQFF.

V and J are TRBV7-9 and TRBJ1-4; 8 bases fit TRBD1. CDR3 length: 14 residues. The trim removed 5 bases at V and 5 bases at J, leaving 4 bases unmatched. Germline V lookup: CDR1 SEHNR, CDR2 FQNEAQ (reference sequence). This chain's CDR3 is CASSQGAWNEKLFF. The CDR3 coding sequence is TGTGCCAGCAGCCAGGGGGCATGGAATGAAAAACTGTTTTTT.

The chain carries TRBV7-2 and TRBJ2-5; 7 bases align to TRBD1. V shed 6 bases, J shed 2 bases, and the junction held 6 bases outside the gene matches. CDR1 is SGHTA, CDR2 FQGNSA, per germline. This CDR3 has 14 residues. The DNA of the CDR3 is TGTGCCAGCAGTACCCGGGACAGTCAAGAGACCCAGTACTTC. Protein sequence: CASSTRDSQETQYF.

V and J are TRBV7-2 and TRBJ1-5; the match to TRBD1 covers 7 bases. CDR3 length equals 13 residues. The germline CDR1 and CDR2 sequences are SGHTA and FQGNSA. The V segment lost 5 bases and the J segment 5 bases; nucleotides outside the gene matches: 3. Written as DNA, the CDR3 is TGTGCCAGCAGCGAGACAGGGTATCAGCCCCAGCATTTT. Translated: CASSETGYQPQHF.

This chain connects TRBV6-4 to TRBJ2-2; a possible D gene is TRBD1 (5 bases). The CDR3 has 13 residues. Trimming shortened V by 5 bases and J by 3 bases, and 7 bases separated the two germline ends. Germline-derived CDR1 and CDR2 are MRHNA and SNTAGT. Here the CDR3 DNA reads TGTGCCAGCAGTCCCAGGGACACCGGGGAGCTGTTTTTT. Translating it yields CASSPRDTGELFF.

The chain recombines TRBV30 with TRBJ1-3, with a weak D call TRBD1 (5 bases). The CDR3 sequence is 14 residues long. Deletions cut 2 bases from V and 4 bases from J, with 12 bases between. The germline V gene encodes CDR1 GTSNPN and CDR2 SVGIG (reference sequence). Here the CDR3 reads CAWSTGEAGNTIYF. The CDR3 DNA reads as TGTGCCTGGAGTACGGGGGAGGCCGGAAACACCATATATTTT.